The rows below give T cell receptor beta chains drawn from one sample of a study of blood T cell repertoires in COVID-19. Sequencing used immunoSEQ multiplex PCR; TCRdb keeps in-frame clones, though not all of them. The profile covers hundreds of thousands of clones, with under 90% appearing a single time and about 1.7% taken by the ten largest. The sequenced sample was PBMCs or T cells enriched from blood (not recorded which). These receptors came from a man aged 40-55 years who had recovered from COVID-19. Both conserved end residues are part of each CDR3. The D gene is left open where the match is weak. The listing skips clone size in some rows; elsewhere it reads once, few, many or a size class.

d_call | j_call | v_call | clone_size | cdr3_aa | cdr3_nt
TRBD2 | TRBJ2-2 | TRBV28 | . | CASSASSGSNTGELFF | TGTGCCAGCAGTGCATCTAGCGGTTCTAACACCGGGGAGCTGTTTTTT
. | TRBJ1-3 | TRBV6-5 | once | CASSLSASSGNTIYF | TGTGCCAGCAGTCTGTCCGCTAGCTCTGGAAACACCATATATTTT
TRBD1 | TRBJ1-1 | TRBV18 | . | CASSLGSGTGRNTEAFF | TGTGCCAGCTCACTAGGGTCGGGGACAGGGCGGAACACTGAAGCTTTCTTT
. | TRBJ2-2 | TRBV9 | . | CASSSRTNTGELFF | TGTGCCAGCAGCTCCCGGACAAACACCGGGGAGCTGTTTTTT
TRBD1 | TRBJ1-1 | TRBV6-5 | . | CASSLNRGFAEAFF | TGTGCCAGCAGTTTGAACAGGGGGTTTGCTGAAGCTTTCTTT
TRBD2 | TRBJ2-2 | TRBV25-1 | . | CASREGLAGGPYTGELFF | TGTGCCAGCAGGGAGGGACTAGCGGGGGGGCCGTACACCGGGGAGCTGTTTTTT
TRBD1 | TRBJ1-3 | TRBV6-5 | . | CASRTGYYSGNTIYF | TGTGCCAGCAGGACAGGGTACTACTCTGGAAACACCATATATTTT
TRBD1 | TRBJ2-1 | TRBV4-1 | . | CASRVTGRYNEQFF | TGCGCCAGCAGGGTGACAGGGCGATACAATGAGCAGTTCTTC
. | TRBJ1-4 | TRBV12-2 | . | CASRLARQGEKLFF | TGTGCAAGTCGCTTAGCACGGCAGGGTGAAAAACTGTTTTTT
. | TRBJ1-3 | TRBV4-3 | . | CASSQDEGNTIYF | TGCGCCAGCAGCCAAGATGAGGGAAACACCATATATTTT
TRBD1 | TRBJ1-1 | TRBV7-8 | . | CASTIWDRGPAFF | TGTGCCAGCACCATCTGGGACAGGGGCCCAGCTTTCTTT
. | TRBJ1-2 | TRBV12-3/TRBV12-4 | . | CASSSGSTDTF | TGTGCCAGCAGTTCGGGGTCAACGGACACCTTC
. | TRBJ1-1 | TRBV29-1 | . | CTIKDRDMNTEAFF | TGCACCATAAAGGACAGAGACATGAACACTGAAGCTTTCTTT
. | TRBJ2-2 | TRBV14 | . | CASSQGIGTGELFF | TGTGCCAGCAGCCAAGGGATCGGGACCGGGGAGCTGTTTTTT
. | TRBJ1-2 | TRBV6-1 | . | CASSERGRGYTF | TGTGCCAGCAGTGAACGGGGGAGAGGCTACACCTTC
TRBD1 | TRBJ1-6 | TRBV27 | . | CASSFRQGNSPLHF | TGTGCCAGCAGTTTCAGACAGGGTAATTCACCCCTCCACTTT
. | TRBJ1-1 | TRBV10-3 | . | CAISAIGVNTEAFF | TGTGCCATCAGTGCTATAGGAGTGAACACTGAAGCTTTCTTT
. | TRBJ2-7 | TRBV11-1 | few | CASRGRGGTYEQYF | TGTGCCAGCAGAGGTAGGGGGGGAACCTACGAGCAGTACTTC
TRBD2 | TRBJ2-1 | TRBV6-2/TRBV6-3 | . | CASSATLAGAYNEQFF | TGTGCCAGCAGTGCAACCCTAGCGGGGGCATACAATGAGCAGTTCTTC
. | TRBJ1-5 | TRBV19 | . | CASSSQDGTLGYQPQHF | TGTGCCAGTAGTTCCCAGGACGGGACATTAGGATATCAGCCCCAGCATTTT
TRBD2 | TRBJ2-5 | TRBV19 | . | CASSIDSASGSGKTQYF | TGTGCCAGTAGTATAGATTCGGCTAGCGGGAGTGGAAAGACCCAGTACTTC
TRBD2 | TRBJ2-1 | TRBV5-1 | . | CASSLDPAGGSYNEQFF | TGCGCCAGCAGCTTGGACCCAGCGGGAGGGTCCTACAATGAGCAGTTCTTC
TRBD1 | TRBJ2-1 | TRBV3-1/TRBV3-2 | . | CASSQRPGTGGKNEQFF | TGTGCCAGCAGCCAGCGACCCGGGACAGGGGGCAAGAATGAGCAGTTCTTC
. | TRBJ2-4 | TRBV6-4 | . | CASSPWVGTLAKNIQYF | TGTGCCAGCAGTCCTTGGGTAGGGACTCTAGCCAAAAACATTCAGTACTTC
. | TRBJ2-7 | TRBV30 | . | CAWSLGSEQYF | TGTGCCTGGAGTTTAGGGAGCGAGCAGTACTTC
. | TRBJ1-6 | TRBV6-5 | . | CASSYSGGYSPLHF | TGTGCCAGCAGTTACTCTGGGGGGTATTCACCCCTCCACTTT
. | TRBJ1-2 | TRBV19 | . | CASSMSYSNYGYTF | TGTGCCAGTAGTATGAGCTATTCTAACTATGGCTACACCTTC
. | TRBJ1-3 | TRBV13 | . | CASSLLGGLSGNTIYF | TGTGCCAGCAGCTTACTGGGAGGCCTCTCTGGAAACACCATATATTTT
TRBD1 | TRBJ2-3 | TRBV5-4 | . | CASSPGTGRTDTQYF | TGTGCCAGCTCTCCCGGGACAGGGCGGACAGATACGCAGTATTTT
. | TRBJ1-5 | TRBV27 | . | CASSFGASNQPQHF | TGTGCCAGCAGTTTTGGGGCAAGCAATCAGCCCCAGCATTTT
. | TRBJ1-2 | TRBV27 | . | CASALSASPSGYTF | TGTGCCAGCGCTCTGTCCGCTTCCCCGAGTGGCTACACCTTC
. | TRBJ2-1 | TRBV5-5 | . | CASSPFAGAGNEQFF | TGTGCCAGCAGCCCATTCGCGGGGGCGGGGAATGAGCAGTTCTTC
TRBD1 | TRBJ1-5 | TRBV6-1 | . | CASSEIGWGDRGDQPQHF | TGTGCCAGCAGTGAAATAGGTTGGGGTGACAGGGGAGATCAGCCCCAGCATTTT
TRBD1 | TRBJ1-4 | TRBV15 | . | CATSRDLGQGLKKLFF | TGTGCCACCAGCAGAGATCTGGGACAGGGATTAAAAAAACTGTTTTTT
TRBD2 | TRBJ2-1 | TRBV5-6 | . | CASSIGTRPPIYNEQFF | TGTGCCAGCAGCATTGGGACTAGGCCCCCCATATACAATGAGCAGTTCTTC
TRBD1 | TRBJ1-4 | TRBV27 | . | CASSLGQGSEKLFF | TGTGCCAGCAGTTTGGGACAGGGAAGTGAAAAACTGTTTTTT
. | TRBJ1-3 | TRBV10-3 | once | CAIALNGGYSGNTIYF | TGTGCCATTGCCCTGAACGGGGGGTATTCTGGAAACACCATATATTTT
TRBD2 | TRBJ2-2 | TRBV6-5 | . | CASSGLAGNTGELFF | TGTGCCAGCAGCGGACTAGCGGGAAACACCGGGGAGCTGTTTTTT
. | TRBJ2-3 | TRBV3-1/TRBV3-2 | . | CASSPGTDTQYF | TGTGCCAGCAGCCCCGGTACAGATACGCAGTATTTT
. | TRBJ2-6 | TRBV30 | . | CAWISGAVVSGANVLTF | TGTGCCTGGATTTCAGGGGCCGTCGTCTCTGGGGCCAACGTCCTGACTTTC
. | TRBJ1-1 | TRBV27 | . | CASSLFHPGANTEAFF | TGTGCCAGCAGTTTATTCCACCCAGGTGCGAACACTGAAGCTTTCTTT
. | TRBJ2-3 | TRBV13 | . | CASSLDTTDTQYF | TGTGCCAGCAGCCTTGACACCACAGATACGCAGTATTTT
TRBD2 | TRBJ2-7 | TRBV13 | . | CASSLTNRGGVWSYEQYF | TGTGCCAGCAGCCTCACCAACCGCGGGGGGGTTTGGTCCTACGAGCAGTACTTC
. | TRBJ2-5 | TRBV5-1 | . | CASSSWGEETQYF | TGCGCCAGCAGCTCCTGGGGCGAAGAGACCCAGTACTTC
. | TRBJ1-2 | TRBV6-2/TRBV6-3 | . | CASSYGRAYGYTF | TGTGCCAGCAGTTACGGCAGGGCCTATGGCTACACCTTC
TRBD1 | TRBJ2-1 | TRBV10-3 | . | CAINRGAYNEQFF | TGTGCCATAAACAGGGGGGCGTACAATGAGCAGTTCTTC
TRBD2 | TRBJ2-3 | TRBV27 | . | CASSIIAGGSDTQYF | TGTGCCAGCAGTATAATAGCGGGGGGGTCAGATACGCAGTATTTT
. | TRBJ1-6 | TRBV28 | . | CASSYQVSSSYNSPLHF | TGTGCCAGCAGTTACCAGGTTTCGAGCTCCTATAATTCACCCCTCCACTTT
. | TRBJ2-7 | TRBV10-3 | . | CAISVSSYEQYF | TGTGCCATCAGCGTTAGCTCCTACGAGCAGTACTTC
TRBD1 | TRBJ1-1 | TRBV15 | . | CATSSPTGTEAFF | TGTGCCACCAGCAGCCCGACAGGGACTGAAGCTTTCTTT
TRBD2 | TRBJ2-3 | TRBV10-1 | . | CASREPITTGTSGGAADTQYF | TGCGCCAGCAGGGAACCCATCACTACGGGGACTAGCGGGGGGGCCGCAGATACGCAGTATTTT
. | TRBJ1-4 | TRBV5-1 | . | CASSLGTSVTNEKLFF | TGCGCCAGCAGCTTGGGCACGTCAGTAACTAATGAAAAACTGTTTTTT
. | TRBJ1-1 | TRBV27 | . | CATAPGAGTEAFF | TGTGCCACCGCCCCGGGCGCGGGGACTGAAGCTTTCTTT
TRBD1 | TRBJ2-5 | TRBV5-1 | . | CASSSGQGMLRETQYF | TGCGCCAGCAGCTCCGGACAGGGGATGCTCCGCGAGACCCAGTACTTC
TRBD1 | TRBJ1-5 | TRBV4-2 | . | CASSQDLSGGEGQPQHF | TGTGCCAGCAGCCAAGATCTTTCAGGGGGAGAGGGTCAGCCCCAGCATTTT
TRBD1 | TRBJ1-5 | TRBV18 | . | CASSQGTAAQPQHF | TGTGCCAGCTCACAAGGGACAGCTGCTCAGCCCCAGCATTTT
TRBD2 | TRBJ2-5 | TRBV6-5 | . | CASSRLAGTVTQYF | TGTGCCAGCAGTCGACTAGCGGGAACCGTAACCCAGTACTTC